This TCR beta chain was identified during a study of T cells in women clearing cervical HPV infection. Study-wide background: Blood came at first lesion visit for cases, post-clearance for controls.

Study results and limitations: CIN3+ cases had significantly higher TCR richness than controls; evenness did not differ. TRBV6-7 abundance was lower in cases than controls (roughly 0.11% versus 0.16%).

This CDR3 is 16 amino acids long. Germline V gene sequence: CDR1 SGHRS, CDR2 YFSETQ. Notes on this clone: No antigen is known for it. The junction departs from the called germline gene at one end, perhaps through a read error. The CDR3 goes on 3 residues after the read ends, and that part is filled in from the germline J gene.

The method was immunoSEQ multiplex PCR; TCRdb's version includes in-frame clones alone and lacks a portion of them. This table holds tens of thousands of clones. V and J are TRBV5-1 and TRBJ1-2, with D possibly TRBD1 on 5 matching bases. The sequencing sample was made of blood buffy coat. The origin of this receptor is a woman aged 18 to 75 with a cervical HPV16 infection that either progressed to CIN3+ or cleared (not recorded which). CDR3 bases read: TGCGCCAGAAGCTTGACCATAACAGGAGGCAACTATGGC. This gives the protein CARSLTITGGNYG. The whole CDR3 sequence reads CARSLTITGGNYGYTF.